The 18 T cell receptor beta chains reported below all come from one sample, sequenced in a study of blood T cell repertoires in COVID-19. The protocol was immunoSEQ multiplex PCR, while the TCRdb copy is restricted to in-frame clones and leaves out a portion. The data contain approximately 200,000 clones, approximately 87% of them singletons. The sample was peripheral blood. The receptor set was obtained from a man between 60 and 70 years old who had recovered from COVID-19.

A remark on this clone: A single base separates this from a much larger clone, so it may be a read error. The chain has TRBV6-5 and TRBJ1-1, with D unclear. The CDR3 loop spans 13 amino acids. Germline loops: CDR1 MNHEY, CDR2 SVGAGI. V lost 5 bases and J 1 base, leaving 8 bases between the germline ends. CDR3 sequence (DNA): TGTGCCAGCAGTACCGGGGAGAACACTGAAGCTTTCTTT. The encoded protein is CASSTGENTEAFF.

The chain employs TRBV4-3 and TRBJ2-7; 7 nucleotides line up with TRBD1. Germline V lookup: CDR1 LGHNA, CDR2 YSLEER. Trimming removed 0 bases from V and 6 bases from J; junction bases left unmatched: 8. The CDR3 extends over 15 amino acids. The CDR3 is CASSQDAQGSREQYF. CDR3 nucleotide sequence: TGCGCCAGCAGCCAAGATGCACAGGGGTCTCGCGAGCAGTACTTC.

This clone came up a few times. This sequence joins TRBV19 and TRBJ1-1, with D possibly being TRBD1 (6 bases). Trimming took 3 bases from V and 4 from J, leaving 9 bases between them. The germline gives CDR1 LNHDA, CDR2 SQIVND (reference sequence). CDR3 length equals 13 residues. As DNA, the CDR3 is TGTGCCAGTAGTATTACAGGGTTCACTGAAGCTTTCTTT. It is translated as CASSITGFTEAFF.

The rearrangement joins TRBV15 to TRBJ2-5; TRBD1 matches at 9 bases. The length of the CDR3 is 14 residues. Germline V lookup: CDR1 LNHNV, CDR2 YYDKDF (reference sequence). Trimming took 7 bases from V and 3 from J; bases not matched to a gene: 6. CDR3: CATTRDRAEETQYF. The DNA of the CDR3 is TGTGCCACCACCCGGGACAGGGCGGAAGAGACCCAGTACTTC.

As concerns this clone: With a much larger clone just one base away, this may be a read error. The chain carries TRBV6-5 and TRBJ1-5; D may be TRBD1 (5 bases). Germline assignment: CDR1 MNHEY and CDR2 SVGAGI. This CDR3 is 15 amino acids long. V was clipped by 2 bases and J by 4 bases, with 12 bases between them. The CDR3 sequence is CASSYGGAGNQPQHF. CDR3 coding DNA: TGTGCCAGCAGTTACGGAGGGGCGGGGAATCAGCCCCAGCATTTT.

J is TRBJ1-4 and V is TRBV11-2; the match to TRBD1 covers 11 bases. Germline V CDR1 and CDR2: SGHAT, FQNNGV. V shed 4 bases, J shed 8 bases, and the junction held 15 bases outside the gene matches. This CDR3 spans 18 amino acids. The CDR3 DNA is TGTGCCAGCAGCTCGCTACCGGGACAGGGGGAGGCCGGGGAAAAACTGTTTTTT. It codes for CASSSLPGQGEAGEKLFF.

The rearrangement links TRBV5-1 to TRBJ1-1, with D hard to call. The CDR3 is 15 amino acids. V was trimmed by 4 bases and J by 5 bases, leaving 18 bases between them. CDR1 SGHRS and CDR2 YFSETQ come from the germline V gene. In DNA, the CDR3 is TGCGCCAGCAGCCCAGGACTTCGGGGTCGGACTGAAGCTTTCTTT. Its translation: CASSPGLRGRTEAFF.

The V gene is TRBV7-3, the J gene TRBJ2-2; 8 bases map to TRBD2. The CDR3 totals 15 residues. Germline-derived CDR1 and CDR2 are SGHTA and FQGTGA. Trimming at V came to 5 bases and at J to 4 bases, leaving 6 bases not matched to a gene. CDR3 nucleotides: TGTGCCAGCAGCGGGGCTAGCGGGTCCACCGGGGAGCTGTTTTTT. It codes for CASSGASGSTGELFF.

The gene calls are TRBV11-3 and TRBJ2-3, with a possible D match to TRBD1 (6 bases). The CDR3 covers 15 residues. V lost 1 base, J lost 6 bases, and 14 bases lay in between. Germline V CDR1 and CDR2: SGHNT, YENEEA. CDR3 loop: CASSLGDTFGDTQYF. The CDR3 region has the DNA TGTGCCAGCAGCTTAGGGGACACCTTTGGGGATACGCAGTATTTT.

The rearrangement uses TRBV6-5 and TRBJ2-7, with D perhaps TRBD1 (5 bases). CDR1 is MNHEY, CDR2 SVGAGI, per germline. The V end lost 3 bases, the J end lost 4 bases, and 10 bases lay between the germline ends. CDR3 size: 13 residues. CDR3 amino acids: CASSYDRQYEQYF. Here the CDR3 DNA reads TGTGCCAGCAGTTATGACAGACAATACGAGCAGTACTTC.

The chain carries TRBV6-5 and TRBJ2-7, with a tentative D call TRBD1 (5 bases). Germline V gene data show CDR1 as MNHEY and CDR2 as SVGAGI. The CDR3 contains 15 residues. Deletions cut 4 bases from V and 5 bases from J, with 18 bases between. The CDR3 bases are TGTGCCAGCAGTTTGGGTGTAGGGGTGTTCGACGAGCAGTACTTC. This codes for CASSLGVGVFDEQYF.

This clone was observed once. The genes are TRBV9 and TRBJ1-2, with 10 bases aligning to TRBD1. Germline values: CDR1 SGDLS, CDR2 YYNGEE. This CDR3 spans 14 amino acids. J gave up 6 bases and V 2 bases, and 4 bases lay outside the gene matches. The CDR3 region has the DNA TGTGCCAGCAGCGTCGGGACAGGGGTGAATGGCTACACCTTC. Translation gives CASSVGTGVNGYTF.

The CDR3 coding sequence is TGTGCCAGCAGTTCCAGAGGTTTGCACGATACGCAGTATTTT. Its translation: CASSSRGLHDTQYF. V is TRBV28 and J is TRBJ2-3; D is uncertain. Trimming pared 4 bases from V and 6 bases from J, leaving 14 bases between. Germline V CDR1 and CDR2: MDHEN, SYDVKM. The CDR3 runs to 14 residues. Based on the CDR3 plus reference TRBV28 and TRBJ2-3, the full variable domain is DVKVTQSSRYLVKRTGEKVFLECVQDMDHENMFWYRQDPGLGLRLIYFSYDVKMKEKGDIPEGYSVSREKKERFSLILESASTNQTSMYLCASSSRGLHDTQYFGPGTRLTVL.

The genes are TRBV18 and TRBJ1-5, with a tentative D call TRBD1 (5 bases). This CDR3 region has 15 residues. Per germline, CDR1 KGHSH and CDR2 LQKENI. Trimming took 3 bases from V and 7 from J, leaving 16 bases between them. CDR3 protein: CASSPEMQGSQPQHF. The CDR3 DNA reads TGTGCCAGCTCACCGGAGATGCAGGGTAGCCAGCCCCAGCATTTT. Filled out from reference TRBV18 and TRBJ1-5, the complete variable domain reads NAGVMQNPRHLVRRRGQEARLRCSPMKGHSHVYWYRQLPEEGLKFMVYLQKENIIDESGMPKERFSAEFPKEGPSILRIQQVVRGDSAAYFCASSPEMQGSQPQHFGDGTRLSIL.

CDR3 DNA: TGTGCCAGCAGCTTGGGACAGGGGAATGGCTACACCTTC. This sequence encodes CASSLGQGNGYTF. The chain carries TRBV5-8 and TRBJ1-2, with TRBD1 identical over 8 bases. The V segment lost 0 bases and the J segment 6 bases; nucleotides outside the gene matches: 1. Germline V lookup: CDR1 SGHTS, CDR2 YDEGEE. The CDR3 loop spans 13 amino acids. The full variable domain, its missing parts supplied by reference TRBV5-8 and TRBJ1-2, is EAGVTQSPTHLIKTRGQQATLRCSPISGHTSVYWYQQALGLGLQFLLWYDEGEERNRGNFPPRFSGRQFPNYSSELNVNALELEDSALYLCASSLGQGNGYTFGSGTRLTVV.

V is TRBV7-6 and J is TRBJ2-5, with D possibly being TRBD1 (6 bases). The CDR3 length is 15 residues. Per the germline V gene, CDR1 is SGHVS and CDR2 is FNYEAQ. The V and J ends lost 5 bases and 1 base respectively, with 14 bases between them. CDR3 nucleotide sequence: TGTGCCAGCAGCGGTCGCAGGGGTCCCCAAGAGACCCAGTACTTC. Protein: CASSGRRGPQETQYF.

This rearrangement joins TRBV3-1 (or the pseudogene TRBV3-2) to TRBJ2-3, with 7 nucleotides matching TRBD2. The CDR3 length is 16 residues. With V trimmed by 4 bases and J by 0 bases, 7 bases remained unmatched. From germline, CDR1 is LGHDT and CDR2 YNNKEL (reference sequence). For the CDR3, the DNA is TGTGCCAGCAGCCGGGGAGGGAGGGCGAGCACAGATACGCAGTATTTT. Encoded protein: CASSRGGRASTDTQYF.

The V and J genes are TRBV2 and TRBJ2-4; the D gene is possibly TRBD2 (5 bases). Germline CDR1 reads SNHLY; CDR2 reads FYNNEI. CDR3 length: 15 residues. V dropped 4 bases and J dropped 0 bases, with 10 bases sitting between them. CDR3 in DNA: TGTGCCAGCAGTGGCCCCGGAGGAGCCAAAAACATTCAGTACTTC. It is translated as CASSGPGGAKNIQYF.